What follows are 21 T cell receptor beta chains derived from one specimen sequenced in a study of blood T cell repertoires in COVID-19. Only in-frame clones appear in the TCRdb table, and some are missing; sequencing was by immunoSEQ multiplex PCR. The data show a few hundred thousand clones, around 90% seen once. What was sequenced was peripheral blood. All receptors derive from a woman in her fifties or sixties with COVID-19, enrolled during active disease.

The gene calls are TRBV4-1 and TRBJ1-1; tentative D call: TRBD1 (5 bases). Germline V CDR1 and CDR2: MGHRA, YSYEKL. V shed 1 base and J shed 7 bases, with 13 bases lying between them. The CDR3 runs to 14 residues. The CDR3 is CASSQVAGEDEAFF. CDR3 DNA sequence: TGCGCCAGCAGCCAAGTAGCGGGGGAAGATGAAGCTTTCTTT.

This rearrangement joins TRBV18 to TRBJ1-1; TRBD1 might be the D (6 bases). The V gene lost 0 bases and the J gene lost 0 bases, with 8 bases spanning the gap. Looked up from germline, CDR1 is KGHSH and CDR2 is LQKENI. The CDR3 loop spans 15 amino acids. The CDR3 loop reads CASSPPDSLNTEAFF. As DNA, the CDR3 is TGTGCCAGCTCACCACCGGACAGTTTGAACACTGAAGCTTTCTTT. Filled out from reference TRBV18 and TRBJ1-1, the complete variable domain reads NAGVMQNPRHLVRRRGQEARLRCSPMKGHSHVYWYRQLPEEGLKFMVYLQKENIIDESGMPKERFSAEFPKEGPSILRIQQVVRGDSAAYFCASSPPDSLNTEAFFGQGTRLTVV.

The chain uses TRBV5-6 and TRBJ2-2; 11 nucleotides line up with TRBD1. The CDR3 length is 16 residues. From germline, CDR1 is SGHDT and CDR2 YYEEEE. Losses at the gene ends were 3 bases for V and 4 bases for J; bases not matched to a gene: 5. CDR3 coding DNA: TGTGCCAGCAGCTGGGGGACAGGGGGTTCCACCGGGGAGCTGTTTTTT. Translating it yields CASSWGTGGSTGELFF.

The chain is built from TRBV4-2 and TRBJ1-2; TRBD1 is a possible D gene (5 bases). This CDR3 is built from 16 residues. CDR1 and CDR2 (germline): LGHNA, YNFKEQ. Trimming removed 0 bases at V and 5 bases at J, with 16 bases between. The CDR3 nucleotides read TGTGCCAGCAGCCAAGAGCCCCGGTTGGGGGGATATGGCTACACCTTC. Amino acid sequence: CASSQEPRLGGYGYTF.

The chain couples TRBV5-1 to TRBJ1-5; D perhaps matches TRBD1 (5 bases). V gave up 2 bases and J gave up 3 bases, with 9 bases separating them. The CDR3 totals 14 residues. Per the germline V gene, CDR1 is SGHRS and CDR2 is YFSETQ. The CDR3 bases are TGCGCCAGCAGCTTAACAGGAATCAATCAGCCCCAGCATTTT. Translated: CASSLTGINQPQHF. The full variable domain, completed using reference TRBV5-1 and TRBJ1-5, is KAGVTQTPRYLIKTRGQQVTLSCSPISGHRSVSWYQQTPGQGLQFLFEYFSETQRNKGNFPGRFSGRQFSNSRSEMNVSTLELGDSALYLCASSLTGINQPQHFGDGTRLSIL.

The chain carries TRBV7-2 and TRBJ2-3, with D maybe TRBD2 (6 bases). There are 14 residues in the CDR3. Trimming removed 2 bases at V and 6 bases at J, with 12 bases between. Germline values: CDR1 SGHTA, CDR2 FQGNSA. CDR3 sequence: CASSLWRAPDTQYF. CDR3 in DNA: TGTGCCAGCAGCTTATGGAGGGCCCCGGATACGCAGTATTTT. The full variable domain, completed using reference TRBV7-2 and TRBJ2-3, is GAGVSQSPSNKVTEKGKDVELRCDPISGHTALYWYRQSLGQGLEFLIYFQGNSAPDKSGLPSDRFSAERTGGSVSTLTIQRTQQEDSAVYLCASSLWRAPDTQYFGPGTRLTVL.

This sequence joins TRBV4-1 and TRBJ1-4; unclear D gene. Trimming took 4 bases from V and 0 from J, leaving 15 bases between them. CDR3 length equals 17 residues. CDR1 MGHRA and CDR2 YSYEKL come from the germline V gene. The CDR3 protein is CASSPPGRTATNEKLFF. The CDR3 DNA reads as TGCGCCAGCAGCCCCCCCGGGCGGACTGCAACTAATGAAAAACTGTTTTTT.

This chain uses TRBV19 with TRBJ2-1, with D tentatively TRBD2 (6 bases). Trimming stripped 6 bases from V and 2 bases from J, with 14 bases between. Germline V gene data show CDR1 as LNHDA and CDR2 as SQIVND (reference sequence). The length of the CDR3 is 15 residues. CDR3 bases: TGTGCCAGTAGACCCCCGGCGGGGCCCTACAATGAGCAGTTCTTC. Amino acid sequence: CASRPPAGPYNEQFF.

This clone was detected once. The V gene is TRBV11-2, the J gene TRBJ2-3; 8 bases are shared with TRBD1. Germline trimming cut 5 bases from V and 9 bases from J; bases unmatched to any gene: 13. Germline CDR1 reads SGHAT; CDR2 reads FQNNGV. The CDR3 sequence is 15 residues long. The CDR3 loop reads CASSDRGKAPQTQYF. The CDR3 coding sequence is TGTGCCAGCAGCGACAGGGGTAAGGCCCCTCAGACGCAGTATTTT.

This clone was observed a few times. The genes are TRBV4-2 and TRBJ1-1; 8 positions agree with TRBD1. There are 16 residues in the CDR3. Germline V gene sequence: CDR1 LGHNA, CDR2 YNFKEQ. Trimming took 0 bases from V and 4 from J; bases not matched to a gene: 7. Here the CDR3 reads CASSQDEIQGGTEAFF. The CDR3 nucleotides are TGTGCCAGCAGCCAAGATGAGATACAGGGGGGCACTGAAGCTTTCTTT.

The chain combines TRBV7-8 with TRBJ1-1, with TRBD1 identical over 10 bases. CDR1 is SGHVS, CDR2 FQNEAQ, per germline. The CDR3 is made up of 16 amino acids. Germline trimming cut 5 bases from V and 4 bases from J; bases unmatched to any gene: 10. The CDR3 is CASSPRQGAGGTEAFF. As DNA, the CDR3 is TGTGCCAGCAGCCCCCGACAGGGGGCAGGAGGCACTGAAGCTTTCTTT.

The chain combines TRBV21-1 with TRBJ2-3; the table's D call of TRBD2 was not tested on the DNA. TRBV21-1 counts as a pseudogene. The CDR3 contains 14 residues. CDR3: CASSLRGATDTQYF. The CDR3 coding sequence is TGTGCCAGCAGCCTACGGGGAGCCACAGATACGCAGTATTTT.

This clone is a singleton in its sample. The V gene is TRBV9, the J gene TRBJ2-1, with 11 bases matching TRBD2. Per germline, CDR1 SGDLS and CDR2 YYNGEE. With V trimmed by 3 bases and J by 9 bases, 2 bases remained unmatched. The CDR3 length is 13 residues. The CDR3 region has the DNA TGTGCCAGCAGCGGTAGCGGGGGGGTTGAGCAGTTCTTC. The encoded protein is CASSGSGGVEQFF.

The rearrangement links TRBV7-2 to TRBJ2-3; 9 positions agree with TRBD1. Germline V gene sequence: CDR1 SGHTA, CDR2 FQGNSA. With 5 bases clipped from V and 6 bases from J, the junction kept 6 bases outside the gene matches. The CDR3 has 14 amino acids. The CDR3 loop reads CASSLRDRVDTQYF. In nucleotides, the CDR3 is TGTGCCAGCAGCCTAAGGGACAGGGTGGATACGCAGTATTTT.

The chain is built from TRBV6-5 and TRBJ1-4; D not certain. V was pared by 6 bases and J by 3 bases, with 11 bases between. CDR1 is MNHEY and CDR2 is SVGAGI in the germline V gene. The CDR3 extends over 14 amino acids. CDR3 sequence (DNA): TGTGCCAGCAGCACACGGGGTGCTAATGAAAAACTGTTTTTT. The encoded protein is CASSTRGANEKLFF.

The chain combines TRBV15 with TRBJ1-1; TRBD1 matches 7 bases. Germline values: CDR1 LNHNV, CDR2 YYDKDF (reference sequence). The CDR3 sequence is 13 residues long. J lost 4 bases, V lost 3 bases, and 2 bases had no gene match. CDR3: CATSSRDSTEAFF. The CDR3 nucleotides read TGTGCCACCAGCAGCCGGGACAGCACTGAAGCTTTCTTT.

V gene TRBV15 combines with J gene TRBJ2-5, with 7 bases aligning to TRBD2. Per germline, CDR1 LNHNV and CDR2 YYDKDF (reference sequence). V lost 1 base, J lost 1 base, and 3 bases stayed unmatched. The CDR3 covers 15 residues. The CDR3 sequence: CATSRGGGTQETQYF. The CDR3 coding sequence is TGTGCCACCAGCAGAGGGGGGGGGACCCAAGAGACCCAGTACTTC. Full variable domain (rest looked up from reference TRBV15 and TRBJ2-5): DAMVIQNPRYQVTQFGKPVTLSCSQTLNHNVMYWYQQKSSQAPKLLFHYYDKDFNNEADTPDNFQSRRPNTSFCFLDIRSPGLGDTAMYLCATSRGGGTQETQYFGPGTRLLVL.

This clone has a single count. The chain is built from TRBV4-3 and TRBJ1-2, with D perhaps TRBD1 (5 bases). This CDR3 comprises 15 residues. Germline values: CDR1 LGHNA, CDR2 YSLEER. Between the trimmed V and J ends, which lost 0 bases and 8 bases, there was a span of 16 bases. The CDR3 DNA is TGCGCCAGCAGCCAAGATCGGTTCAGGGTTGGAGGCTACACCTTC. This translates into CASSQDRFRVGGYTF.

The CDR3 bases are TGCGCCAGCAGTCTAAGACAGGGGGCTATTCAGCCCCAGCATTTT. Protein product: CASSLRQGAIQPQHF. J is TRBJ1-5 and V is TRBV10-1, with 10 nucleotides matching TRBD1. This CDR3 contains 15 residues. The V gene's germline CDR1 is WNHNN and CDR2 SYGVQD (reference sequence). V dropped 5 bases and J dropped 6; count of bases not matched to a gene: 7.

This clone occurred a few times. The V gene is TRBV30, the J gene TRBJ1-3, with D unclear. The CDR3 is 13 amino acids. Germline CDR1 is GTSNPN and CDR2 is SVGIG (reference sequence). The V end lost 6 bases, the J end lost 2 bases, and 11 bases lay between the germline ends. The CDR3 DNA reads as TGTGCCTGTGCGTTGAGGGCTGGAAACACCATATATTTT. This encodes CACALRAGNTIYF.

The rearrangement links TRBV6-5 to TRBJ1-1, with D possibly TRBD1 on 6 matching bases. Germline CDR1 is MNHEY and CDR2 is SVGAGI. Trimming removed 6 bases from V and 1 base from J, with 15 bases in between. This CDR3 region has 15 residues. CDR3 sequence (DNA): TGTGCCAGCAGAGTCCCCCAGGGGTCGAACACTGAAGCTTTCTTT. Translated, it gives CASRVPQGSNTEAFF.